This is a list of T cell receptor beta chains from one sample in a study of blood T cell repertoires in COVID-19. Generated by immunoSEQ multiplex PCR, the TCRdb table keeps only in-frame clones and is missing some. The table records a few hundred thousand clones, around four fifths of them present only once. Sequencing input: peripheral blood. These receptors all stem from a man in his 60s who had recovered from COVID-19. The CDR3 runs from the conserved cysteine through the conserved F or W.

V	CDR3
TRBV12-3/TRBV12-4	CASSRTDTGVAFF
TRBV2	CASTQGRGNNSPLHF
TRBV5-1	CASSLVAGVSYNEQFF
TRBV7-9	CASSPKDSRSTEAFF
TRBV5-1	CASRAGQANTEAFF
TRBV5-1	CASSLDRANYGYTF
TRBV2	CASSEQGGNTEAFF
TRBV7-6	CASSLALAGQETQYF
TRBV3-1/TRBV3-2	CASSQVGVYEQYF
TRBV19	CASSIPSGTGSSEQYF
TRBV27	CASSLPGSGNEQFF
TRBV6-5	CASGRSGANVLTF
TRBV15	CATSRSPGLGYNEQFF
TRBV5-8	CASSAWREQVNTEAFF
TRBV2	CASKGTGGYYGYTF
TRBV7-9	CASSTGAGRSTEAFF
TRBV5-1	CASSTELLNTGELFF
TRBV28	CASRPGLRNTEAFF
TRBV7-3	CASSLAGGELFF
TRBV6-5	CASSLGQYEQYF
TRBV18	CASSPGRGAGDYTGELFF
TRBV5-1	CASSGPLAGSTDTQYF
TRBV7-9	CASSQNGVNTGELFF
TRBV19	CASRGGGELFF
TRBV7-2	CASSGDRGNYGYTF
TRBV28	CASSSTSTGWNTEAFF
TRBV11-2	CASSKNAEQTYEQYF
TRBV19	CASSRRGVDTGELFF
TRBV19	CASFSAGAILPGYTF
TRBV9	CASSPIGGATQYF
TRBV30	CAWSVRRGQNTEAFF
TRBV29-1	CSVERTAMNTEAFF
TRBV2	CASIPGGKEDTQYF
TRBV5-1	CASSLAGALSSSYNEQFF
TRBV7-9	CASSLLSGSGTEAFF
TRBV19	CASRLAGMNTGELFF
TRBV6-5	CASSPDTVYNEQFF
TRBV7-2	CASSLKTASSYEQYF
TRBV27	CASSLSSLGAIETQYF
TRBV7-9	CASSFDGLAENTGELFF
TRBV6-5	CASSYWQNTGELFF
TRBV11-3	CASSFRGRYNQPQHF
TRBV3-1/TRBV3-2	CASSPPSVRTDTQYF
TRBV11-2	CASSFIAGVTDTQYF
TRBV5-1	CASSFSPTGGRTKTYEQYF
TRBV9	CASSQGSGALSYEQYF
TRBV3-1/TRBV3-2	CASSTKQGITDTQYF
TRBV28	CASSLGSSYNSPLHF
TRBV29-1	CSVDGSYGYTF